Following are 26 T cell receptor beta chains from one sample sequenced in a study of T cell repertoires in cytomegalovirus infection. TCRdb independently ran MiXCR on the reads; one entry per CDR3 protein. Of about 230,000 distinct CDR3 sequences in the sample, under 25% were seen once. The sample taken for sequencing was CD8+ T cells from PBMCs. The receptors derive from a human donor in good health (CMV status not recorded). Some clones in this sample may be carry-over from other donors' samples.

The V call is TRBV12-5, the J call TRBJ2-1; tentatively, D is TRBD2 (5 bases). The CDR3 runs to 17 residues. CDR1 LGHNT and CDR2 FRNRAP come from the germline V gene. With 2 bases removed from V and 5 bases from J, the gap between germline ends came to 19 bases. The CDR3 reads CASGLSAALEVHNEQFF. DNA of the CDR3: TGTGCTAGTGGTTTGAGCGCAGCCCTGGAGGTCCACAATGAGCAGTTCTTC.

In its sample, this clonotype was seen many times. The chain has TRBV7-2 and TRBJ2-5; tentative D call: TRBD1 (5 bases). Trimming left V 1 base short and J 1 base short, with 16 bases between. Germline assignment: CDR1 SGHTA and CDR2 FQGNSA. The CDR3 contains 17 residues. The CDR3, as DNA: TGTGCCAGCAGCTTAGAGGGGCCCTTTGGTGGCCAAGAGACCCAGTACTTC. It translates to CASSLEGPFGGQETQYF.

This clonotype was counted a few times. DNA for the CDR3: TGTGCCAGCAGCTCCACCCGAACAGGGGAGGGGAACACTGAAGCTTTCTTT. It encodes CASSSTRTGEGNTEAFF. This chain uses TRBV11-3 with TRBJ1-1, with TRBD1 matching 7 bases. The junction had 12 bases not matched to a gene; V was cut back by 4 bases and J by 1 base. CDR1 SGHNT and CDR2 YENEEA come from the germline V gene. The length of the CDR3 is 17 residues. Variable domain in full (rest from reference TRBV11-3 and TRBJ1-1): EAGVVQSPRYKIIEKKQPVAFWCNPISGHNTLYWYLQNLGQGPELLIRYENEEAVDDSQLPKDRFSAERLKGVDSTLKIQPAELGDSAVYLCASSSTRTGEGNTEAFFGQGTRLTVV.

This clonotype was counted between two and nine times. The chain recombines TRBV6-2 or TRBV6-3 with TRBJ2-7, with 7 bases lining up with TRBD1. In germline, CDR1 is MNHEY, CDR2 SVGEGT. The CDR3 has 12 residues. V dropped 5 bases and J dropped 5; count of bases not matched to a gene: 3. CDR3 sequence reads: CASSATGNEQYF. The CDR3, as DNA: TGTGCCAGCAGTGCGACAGGGAACGAGCAGTACTTC.

This clonotype was seen ten or more times. The genes are TRBV12-3 or TRBV12-4 and TRBJ2-1; D is possibly TRBD2 (5 bases). CDR3 size: 13 residues. The germline V and J ends were trimmed by 6 bases and 9 bases, with 15 bases remaining between them. The CDR3 loop reads CASSPPSSFEQFF. In nucleotides, the CDR3 is TGTGCCAGCAGCCCTCCCTCTAGCTTTGAGCAGTTCTTC.

This clonotype occurred many times. The CDR3 reads CASSHQPSGGADEQFF. The CDR3 DNA reads as TGTGCCAGCAGCCATCAACCTAGCGGGGGGGCCGATGAGCAGTTCTTC. This chain connects TRBV7-9 to TRBJ2-1, with 12 bases that match TRBD2. Germline-derived CDR1 and CDR2 are SEHNR and FQNEAQ (reference sequence). V trimming: 5 bases; J trimming: 8 bases; junction bases outside the gene matches: 10. The CDR3 length is 16 residues.

This clonotype was detected ten times or more. The chain carries TRBV12-3 or TRBV12-4 and TRBJ1-1, with 7 bases matching TRBD1. After removal of 3 bases from V and 10 bases from J, the junction contained 2 bases not matched to a gene. The CDR3 length is 11 residues. The CDR3 DNA reads as TGTGCCAGCAGTTTGGGGGACAGAGCTTTCTTT. Amino acids: CASSLGDRAFF.

This clonotype was found a few times. V and J are TRBV18 and TRBJ1-4; D is perhaps TRBD1 (5 bases). The CDR3 spans 15 residues. V was clipped by 4 bases and J by 6 bases, with 15 bases between them. In germline, CDR1 is KGHSH, CDR2 LQKENI. The CDR3 sequence is CASSLGHLKDEKLFF. As DNA, the CDR3 is TGTGCCAGCTCACTTGGACACCTAAAGGATGAAAAACTGTTTTTT.

The chain recombines TRBV12-3 or TRBV12-4 with TRBJ2-3, with a weak D call TRBD2 (5 bases). Trimming stripped 2 bases from V and 0 bases from J, with 9 bases between. The CDR3 is 15 residues long. The DNA of the CDR3 is TGTGCCAGCAGTTTATTCCGGGGAAGCACAGATACGCAGTATTTT. Its translation: CASSLFRGSTDTQYF.

Notes on this clonotype: A much bigger clone sits one base away, suggesting this may be a read error. The chain links TRBV7-3 to TRBJ2-3; either TRBD1 or TRBD2 may supply D (5 bases each). The CDR3 sequence is 13 residues long. Per germline, CDR1 SGHTA and CDR2 FQGTGA. This CDR3 reads CASRSGTEDTEYF. The CDR3 DNA sequence: TGTGCCAGCAGATCCGGGACCGAAGATACGGAGTATTTT.

As regards this clonotype: Its ends do not fully match the called genes, so a read error is possible. The gene calls are TRBV4-1 and TRBJ2-7; 7 bases agree with TRBD2. Per the germline V gene, CDR1 is MGHRA and CDR2 is YSYEKL. The CDR3 consists of 14 residues. The CDR3 sequence is CVSSPGGGPYEQYF. The CDR3 coding sequence is TGCGTCAGCAGCCCTGGGGGGGGTCCTTACGAGCAGTACTTC.

This chain uses TRBV18 with TRBJ2-7; D might be TRBD1 (5 bases). Per the germline V gene, CDR1 is KGHSH and CDR2 is LQKENI. Trimming took 0 bases from V and 6 from J, leaving 15 bases between them. The CDR3 runs 15 residues. The CDR3 spells CASSPPQGPYGEQYF. The CDR3 bases are TGTGCCAGCTCACCACCCCAGGGTCCCTACGGCGAGCAGTACTTC.

This clonotype was observed a handful of times. The V and J genes are TRBV7-2 and TRBJ2-7; 7 bases map to TRBD2. The V and J ends lost 1 base and 6 bases, in that order; junction bases with no gene match: 9. The V gene's germline CDR1 is SGHTA and CDR2 FQGNSA. The CDR3 extends over 15 amino acids. CDR3 DNA sequence: TGTGCCAGCAGCTTAGAATGGCCGGCTAGCGGCGAGCAGTACTTC. It encodes CASSLEWPASGEQYF.

Ten or more counts support this clonotype. The chain joins TRBV4-1 to TRBJ2-7; TRBD2 agrees at 11 bases. V lost 4 bases and J lost 2; bases outside the gene matches: 7. The germline gives CDR1 MGHRA, CDR2 YSYEKL. This CDR3 comprises 16 residues. For the CDR3, the DNA is TGCGCCAGCAGCCCGAGGGTGACTAGCGGGACCTACGAGCAGTACTTC. This encodes CASSPRVTSGTYEQYF.

CDR3 region: CASSPGQGAHEQYF. The CDR3 DNA is TGTGCCAGCAGCCCAGGACAGGGGGCCCACGAGCAGTACTTC. J is TRBJ2-7 and V is TRBV5-6; 11 bases agree with TRBD1. This CDR3 has 14 residues. CDR1 SGHDT and CDR2 YYEEEE come from the germline V gene. V dropped 4 bases and J dropped 5; count of bases not matched to a gene: 5.

This clonotype was seen a handful of times. This sequence joins TRBV28 and TRBJ2-1, with D unclear. The CDR3 totals 13 residues. Per the germline V gene, CDR1 is MDHEN and CDR2 is SYDVKM. Trimming pared 4 bases from V and 0 bases from J, leaving 4 bases between. The CDR3 sequence: CASSSPSYNEQFF. The CDR3 DNA is TGTGCCAGCAGTTCGCCCTCCTACAATGAGCAGTTCTTC. The entire variable domain, with the rest obtained from reference TRBV28 and TRBJ2-1, is as follows: DVKVTQSSRYLVKRTGEKVFLECVQDMDHENMFWYRQDPGLGLRLIYFSYDVKMKEKGDIPEGYSVSREKKERFSLILESASTNQTSMYLCASSSPSYNEQFFGPGTRLTVL.

This clonotype was counted many times. The chain combines TRBV2 with TRBJ2-1; D is unresolved. The CDR3 is made up of 13 amino acids. Trimming left V 4 bases short and J 3 bases short, with 7 bases between. The germline CDR1 and CDR2 sequences are SNHLY and FYNNEI. CDR3 amino acids: CASSVDGYNEQFF. CDR3 nucleotides: TGTGCCAGCAGTGTGGACGGCTACAATGAGCAGTTCTTC.

This clonotype showed up just a few times. The rearrangement uses TRBV12-3 or TRBV12-4 and TRBJ1-1, with D uncertain. There are 15 residues in the CDR3. V was trimmed by 6 bases and J by 2 bases, leaving 16 bases between them. In DNA, the CDR3 is TGTGCCAGCAGGACTCCCGGGGAACCTAACACTGAAGCTTTCTTT. This encodes CASRTPGEPNTEAFF.

This clonotype was counted only a few times. The chain is built from TRBV4-1 and TRBJ2-7, with D maybe TRBD1 (5 bases). Germline values: CDR1 MGHRA, CDR2 YSYEKL. Trimming left V 4 bases short and J 7 bases short, with 14 bases between. The CDR3 sequence is 13 residues long. In DNA, the CDR3 is TGCGCCAGCAGCCGCCACACAGGTGGAGAGCAGTACTTC. Protein sequence: CASSRHTGGEQYF.

There are a few counts of this clonotype. The V call is TRBV29-1, the J call TRBJ1-4, with D possibly being TRBD1 (6 bases). This CDR3 spans 13 amino acids. V was pared by 6 bases and J by 6 bases, with 14 bases between. Germline V gene lookup returns CDR1 SQVTM and CDR2 ANQGSEA. CDR3 nucleotide sequence: TGCAGCGTGGCAGGGGCTGCCCATGAAAAACTGTTTTTT. It encodes CSVAGAAHEKLFF.

This clonotype showed up many times. The CDR3 region has the DNA TGTGCCAGCTTACGGAACAATGAGCAGTTCTTC. Amino acid sequence: CASLRNNEQFF. The chain carries TRBV2 and TRBJ2-1; D is uncertain. CDR3 size: 11 residues. V lost 8 bases to trimming and J lost 5 bases, with 7 bases between them. The germline V gene encodes CDR1 SNHLY and CDR2 FYNNEI. Full variable domain (remainder filled in from reference TRBV2 and TRBJ2-1): EPEVTQTPSHQVTQMGQEVILRCVPISNHLYFYWYRQILGQKVEFLVSFYNNEISEKSEIFDDQFSVERPDGSNFTLKIRSTKLEDSAMYFCASLRNNEQFFGPGTRLTVL.

This clonotype was seen a few times. The chain carries TRBV28 and TRBJ2-1, with 8 bases that match TRBD1. This CDR3 has 15 amino acids. Per the germline V gene, CDR1 is MDHEN and CDR2 is SYDVKM. The V gene end was trimmed by 6 bases and the J gene end by 5 bases; junction bases not matched to a gene: 9. The CDR3 is CASRPDRVLDNEQFF. In nucleotides, the CDR3 is TGTGCCAGCAGACCGGACAGGGTCCTGGACAATGAGCAGTTCTTC.

In its sample, this clonotype was seen many times. The rearrangement links TRBV12-3 or TRBV12-4 to TRBJ2-7, with a tentative D call TRBD2 (7 bases). The germline V and J ends were trimmed by 0 bases and 2 bases, with 11 bases remaining between them. The CDR3 is 15 amino acids. CDR3 in DNA: TGTGCCAGCAGTTTAGCGGGGGGGCCCGCCTACGAGCAGTACTTC. Protein: CASSLAGGPAYEQYF.

This chain connects TRBV13 to TRBJ1-5; no definite D call. The CDR3 is made up of 15 amino acids. Trimming left V 0 bases short and J 5 bases short, with 11 bases between. Germline V CDR1 and CDR2: PRHDT, FYEKMQ (reference sequence). CDR3 region: CASSLGSRADQPQHF. DNA of the CDR3: TGTGCCAGCAGCTTAGGATCAAGGGCCGATCAGCCCCAGCATTTT.

This clonotype has a handful of counts. This chain joins TRBV7-2 and TRBJ2-7; TRBD2 aligns across 13 bases. J gave up 0 bases and V 4 bases, and 3 bases lay outside the gene matches. The CDR3 sequence is 16 residues long. The germline V gene encodes CDR1 SGHTA and CDR2 FQGNSA. Written as DNA, the CDR3 is TGTGCCAGCAGCTGGACTAGCGGGGGCTCCTCCTACGAGCAGTACTTC. Amino acid sequence: CASSWTSGGSSYEQYF.

This clonotype came up a few times. The chain is built from TRBV27 and TRBJ2-1, with 7 bases matching TRBD2. Germline CDR1 MNHEY, CDR2 SMNVEV (reference sequence). J lost 16 bases, V lost 6 bases, and 6 bases had no gene match. CDR3 length: 10 residues. The CDR3 spells CASRAGRTFF. CDR3 in DNA: TGTGCCAGCAGAGCGGGACGGACATTCTTC.